The 12 T cell receptor beta chains given below trace back to one sample, sequenced in a study of cytomegalovirus exposure and HLA in healthy donors. Amplification used 60 Vbeta primers and 13 Jbeta primers. The assay was immunoSEQ multiplex PCR, and TCRdb's table has in-frame clones only and misses some. Of about 190,000 clones in the sample, around 81% were seen once. Sequencing was carried out using PBMCs. These receptor sequences come from a woman aged 25 to 39 in good health and CMV-seronegative.

The chain joins TRBV7-2 to TRBJ2-2, with a possible D match to TRBD1 (6 bases). The germline gives CDR1 SGHTA, CDR2 FQGNSA. The CDR3 contains 16 residues. V was trimmed by 1 base and J by 4 bases, leaving 13 bases between them. CDR3 residues: CASSLVRMTGTGELFF. In nucleotides, the CDR3 is TGTGCCAGCAGCTTAGTACGAATGACAGGCACCGGGGAGCTGTTTTTT.

This clone was detected a few times. V and J are TRBV4-1 and TRBJ1-6, with D unresolved. V shed 1 base and J shed 9 bases, with 16 bases lying between them. The CDR3 is 16 residues long. Germline assignment: CDR1 MGHRA and CDR2 YSYEKL. CDR3 protein: CASSQGSRREFSPLHF. The DNA for the CDR3 is TGCGCCAGCAGCCAAGGATCGCGGAGGGAATTTTCACCCCTCCACTTT.

This chain connects TRBV5-4 to TRBJ1-5, with D possibly matching TRBD1 (5 bases). Trimming stripped 3 bases from V and 3 bases from J, with 10 bases between. Germline V gives CDR1 SGHNT, CDR2 YYREEE (reference sequence). This CDR3 has 14 amino acids. The CDR3: CASSSGQPNQPQHF. CDR3 DNA sequence: TGTGCCAGCAGCTCAGGACAACCCAATCAGCCCCAGCATTTT.

This clone was detected a few times. As DNA, the CDR3 is TGTGCCAGCAGTTTATCCGGGACAGTCTCCGAGCAGTACTTC. Protein sequence: CASSLSGTVSEQYF. This chain connects TRBV28 to TRBJ2-7, with 7 bases matching TRBD1. Losses at the gene ends were 1 base for V and 6 bases for J; bases not matched to a gene: 6. The CDR3 has 14 residues. CDR1 MDHEN and CDR2 SYDVKM come from the germline V gene. The whole variable domain, filled in from reference TRBV28 and TRBJ2-7, reads DVKVTQSSRYLVKRTGEKVFLECVQDMDHENMFWYRQDPGLGLRLIYFSYDVKMKEKGDIPEGYSVSREKKERFSLILESASTNQTSMYLCASSLSGTVSEQYFGPGTRLTVT.

This clone occurred a few times. The CDR3 loop reads CASSGGSSYNEQFF. In nucleotides, the CDR3 is TGTGCCAGCAGCGGCGGGAGTTCCTACAATGAGCAGTTCTTC. The V call is TRBV6-6, the J call TRBJ2-1; 7 bases are a match to TRBD2. J lost 1 base, V lost 6 bases, and 3 bases had no gene match. The germline V gene encodes CDR1 MNHNY and CDR2 SVGAGI (reference sequence). The CDR3 has 14 residues.

The chain is built from TRBV5-1 and TRBJ2-5; the D gene is possibly TRBD1 (6 bases). The CDR3 extends over 14 amino acids. Trimming stripped 6 bases from V and 5 bases from J, with 17 bases between. Germline-derived CDR1 and CDR2 are SGHRS and YFSETQ. In nucleotides, the CDR3 is TGCGCCAGCACCAGACAGGAGGCAGGCGAGACCCAGTACTTC. Translated, it gives CASTRQEAGETQYF. The full variable domain, its missing parts supplied by reference TRBV5-1 and TRBJ2-5, is KAGVTQTPRYLIKTRGQQVTLSCSPISGHRSVSWYQQTPGQGLQFLFEYFSETQRNKGNFPGRFSGRQFSNSRSEMNVSTLELGDSALYLCASTRQEAGETQYFGPGTRLLVL.

The chain couples TRBV28 to TRBJ2-7; D perhaps matches TRBD1 (5 bases). Trimming took 6 bases from V and 3 from J, leaving 12 bases between them. Germline V gives CDR1 MDHEN, CDR2 SYDVKM. The CDR3 is 13 residues long. The CDR3 DNA is TGTGCCAGCAGGGTAATAGGGGACTACGAGCAGTACTTC. As protein: CASRVIGDYEQYF.

The table lists this clone with a count of one. This sequence joins TRBV18 and TRBJ2-5; 9 positions match TRBD2. This CDR3 spans 13 amino acids. V trimming: 6 bases; J trimming: 5 bases; junction bases outside the gene matches: 4. Germline lookup yields CDR1 KGHSH and CDR2 LQKENI. The CDR3 spells CASSIAGDETQYF. The CDR3 DNA reads TGTGCCAGCTCTATAGCGGGGGATGAGACCCAGTACTTC. Full variable domain (remainder filled in from reference TRBV18 and TRBJ2-5): NAGVMQNPRHLVRRRGQEARLRCSPMKGHSHVYWYRQLPEEGLKFMVYLQKENIIDESGMPKERFSAEFPKEGPSILRIQQVVRGDSAAYFCASSIAGDETQYFGPGTRLLVL.

The chain carries TRBV5-1 and TRBJ1-1, with D uncertain. CDR3 size: 15 residues. CDR1 and CDR2 from the germline V gene are SGHRS and YFSETQ. V was clipped by 0 bases and J by 0 bases, with 9 bases between them. Here the CDR3 reads CASSLAVTVNTEAFF. CDR3 DNA: TGCGCCAGCAGCTTGGCCGTAACAGTGAACACTGAAGCTTTCTTT. The variable domain in full, completed from reference TRBV5-1 and TRBJ1-1, reads KAGVTQTPRYLIKTRGQQVTLSCSPISGHRSVSWYQQTPGQGLQFLFEYFSETQRNKGNFPGRFSGRQFSNSRSEMNVSTLELGDSALYLCASSLAVTVNTEAFFGQGTRLTVV.

This chain connects TRBV6-4 to TRBJ1-1; D is ambiguous. V was clipped by 6 bases and J by 1 base, with 12 bases between them. CDR3 size: 14 residues. Germline lookup yields CDR1 MRHNA and CDR2 SNTAGT. Here the CDR3 DNA reads TGTGCCAGCAGACCCCGACGGGAGAACACTGAAGCTTTCTTT. It specifies CASRPRRENTEAFF.

This chain uses TRBV7-2 with TRBJ2-7, with 7 bases lining up with TRBD1. Germline CDR1 is SGHTA and CDR2 is FQGNSA. The CDR3 has 14 amino acids. V shed 3 bases, J shed 6 bases, and the junction held 8 bases outside the gene matches. The CDR3, as DNA: TGTGCCAGCAGCTTTGCTGGACAGGCCAGCGAGCAGTACTTC. Translation gives CASSFAGQASEQYF.

This chain joins TRBV5-1 and TRBJ2-5, with 12 nucleotides matching TRBD2. The germline V gene has CDR1 SGHRS and CDR2 YFSETQ. The CDR3 spans 15 residues. Unmatched junction bases numbered 5, after V lost 4 bases and J lost 4 bases. The CDR3 DNA sequence: TGCGCCAGCAGCCTCGGGACTAGCGGGCCAGAGACCCAGTACTTC. Residues: CASSLGTSGPETQYF.